The entry below gives a single T cell receptor beta chain sequence along with its context. Its specificity is not known. A much larger clone sits a single nucleotide away, making a read error possible. TCR beta CDR3 regions were amplified from RNA transcripts. First-round RT-PCR targeting the TCR CDR3 was performed with the HTBI primer set. TCRdb independently ran MiXCR on the multiplex PCR reads; one entry per CDR3 protein. The sample holds around 540,000 distinct CDR3 sequences, around 42% seen once. Germline lookup yields CDR1 ENHRY and CDR2 SYGVKD. The CDR3 has 14 amino acids. This entry comes from a study of T cells in Graves' hyperthyroidism and ophthalmopathy. Study results and caveats: Within blood appeared most thyroid clonotypes that had expanded above 0.001.

Graves' hyperthyroidism is called stable when ophthalmopathy does not progress within 18 months. The sample comprised peripheral blood or thyroid tissue (not recorded which). The chain has TRBV10-3 and TRBJ2-5; D not certain. This TCR derives from a woman aged 18-29 years with Graves' hyperthyroidism. CDR3 loop: CASSESRDQETQYF. The CDR3 DNA sequence: TGTGCCAGCAGTGAGTCTCGAGACCAAGAGACCCAGTACTTC.